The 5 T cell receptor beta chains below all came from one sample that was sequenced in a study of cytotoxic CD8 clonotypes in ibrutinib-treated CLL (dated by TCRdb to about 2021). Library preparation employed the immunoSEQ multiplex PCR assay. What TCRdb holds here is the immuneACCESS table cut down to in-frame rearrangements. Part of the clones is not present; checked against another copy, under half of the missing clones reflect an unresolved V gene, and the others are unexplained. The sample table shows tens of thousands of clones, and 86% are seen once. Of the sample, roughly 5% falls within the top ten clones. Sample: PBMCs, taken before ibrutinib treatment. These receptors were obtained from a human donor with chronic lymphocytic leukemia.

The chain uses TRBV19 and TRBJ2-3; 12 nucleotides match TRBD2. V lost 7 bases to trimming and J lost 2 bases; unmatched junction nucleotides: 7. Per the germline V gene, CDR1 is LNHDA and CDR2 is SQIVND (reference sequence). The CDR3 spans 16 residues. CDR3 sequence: CASTEGTSGHTDTQYF. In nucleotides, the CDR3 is TGTGCCAGTACCGAAGGGACTAGCGGGCACACAGATACGCAGTATTTT.

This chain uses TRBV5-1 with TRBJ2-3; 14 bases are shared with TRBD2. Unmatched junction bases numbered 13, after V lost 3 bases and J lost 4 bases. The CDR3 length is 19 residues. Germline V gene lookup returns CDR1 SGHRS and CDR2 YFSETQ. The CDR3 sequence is CASSSWDTGTSGSADTQYF. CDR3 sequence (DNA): TGCGCCAGCAGCTCTTGGGACACCGGGACTAGCGGGAGTGCAGATACGCAGTATTTT.

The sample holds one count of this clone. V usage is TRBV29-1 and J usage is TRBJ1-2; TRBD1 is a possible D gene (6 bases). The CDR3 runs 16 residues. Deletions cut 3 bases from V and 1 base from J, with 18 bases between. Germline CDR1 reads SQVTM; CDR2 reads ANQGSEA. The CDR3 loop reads CSVDSIRGGHNYGYTF. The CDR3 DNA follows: TGCAGCGTTGATTCTATCAGGGGCGGGCATAACTATGGCTACACCTTC.

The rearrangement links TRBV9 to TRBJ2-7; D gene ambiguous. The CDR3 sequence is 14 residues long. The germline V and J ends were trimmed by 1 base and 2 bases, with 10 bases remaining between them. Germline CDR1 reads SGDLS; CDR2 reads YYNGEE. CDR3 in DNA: TGTGCCAGCAGCGTAAACAGTGATCCCTACGAGCAGTACTTC. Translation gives CASSVNSDPYEQYF.

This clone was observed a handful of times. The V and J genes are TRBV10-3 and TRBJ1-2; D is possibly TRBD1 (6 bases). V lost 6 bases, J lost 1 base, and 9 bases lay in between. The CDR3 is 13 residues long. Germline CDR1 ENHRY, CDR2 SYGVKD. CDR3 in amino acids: CAIRDRLNYGYTF. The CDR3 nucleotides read TGTGCCATCAGGGACAGACTTAACTATGGCTACACCTTC.